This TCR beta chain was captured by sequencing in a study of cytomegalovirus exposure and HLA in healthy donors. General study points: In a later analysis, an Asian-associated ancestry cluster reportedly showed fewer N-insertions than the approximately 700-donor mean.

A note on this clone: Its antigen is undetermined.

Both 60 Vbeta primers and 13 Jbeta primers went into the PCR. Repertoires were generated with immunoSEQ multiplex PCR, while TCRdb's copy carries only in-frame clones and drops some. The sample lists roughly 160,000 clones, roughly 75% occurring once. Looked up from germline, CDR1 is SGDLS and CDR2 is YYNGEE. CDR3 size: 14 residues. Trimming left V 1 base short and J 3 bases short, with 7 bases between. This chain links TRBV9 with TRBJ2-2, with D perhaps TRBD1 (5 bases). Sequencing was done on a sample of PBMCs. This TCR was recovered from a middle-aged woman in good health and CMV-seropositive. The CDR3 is CASSVQGHTGELFF. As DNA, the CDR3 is TGTGCCAGCAGCGTACAGGGTCACACCGGGGAGCTGTTTTTT.